This T cell receptor (beta chain) was recovered during a study of shared clonotypes between healthy human individuals. Findings of the study overall: Genetic and exposure-history diversity was limited by the small donor number.

Libraries were prepared by immunoSEQ multiplex PCR; TCRdb keeps only in-frame clonotypes and omits some of them. The sample has a few million clones; approximately 94% are singletons. Trimming removed 1 base from V and 0 bases from J, with 3 bases in between. CDR1 is KGHSH, CDR2 LQKENI, per germline. The CDR3 has 13 residues. Note on this clone: Its specificity is not known. Other DNA sequences within the sample encode an identical CDR3.

The origin of this receptor is a man aged 18 to 35 in good health. Sequenced material: naive CD4+ T cells sorted from blood. Subset in this sample: CD45RA+ positively selected. The chain uses TRBV18 and TRBJ1-1; D remains ambiguous. For the CDR3, the DNA is TGTGCCAGCTCACCACTGCTGAACACTGAAGCTTTCTTT. This translates into CASSPLLNTEAFF.